The sequence of this TCR beta chain was determined in a study of blood T cell repertoires in COVID-19. Study information: The analysed material was cDNA or gDNA that came from T cells, B-cell-depleted T cells, or PBMCs.

The repertoire was sequenced with immunoSEQ multiplex PCR; TCRdb's copy has only in-frame clones and lacks some. The sample consists of some 140,000 clones, about three quarters of them appearing once. Between the trimmed V and J ends, which lost 3 bases and 0 bases, there was a span of 9 bases. The CDR3 loop spans 16 amino acids. Germline CDR1 LGHNA, CDR2 YNFKEQ. This TCR derives from an older man with acute or convalescent COVID-19. Sequenced material: peripheral blood. The rearrangement links TRBV4-2 to TRBJ2-6; unclear D gene. CDR3 sequence (DNA): TGTGCCAGCAGCCACCCCTCCCTCTCTGGGGCCAACGTCCTGACTTTC. Residues: CASSHPSLSGANVLTF.